The next 27 T cell receptor beta chains were all read from a single sample in a study of cytotoxic CD8 clonotypes in ibrutinib-treated CLL. Repertoires were generated with immunoSEQ multiplex PCR, while TCRdb's copy carries only in-frame clones and drops some. This table holds about 20,000 clones, roughly 72% found once. The sample here was PBMCs, taken before ibrutinib treatment. Receptors originate from a human donor with chronic lymphocytic leukemia.

The rearrangement links TRBV7-8 to TRBJ2-1; D is uncertain. This CDR3 contains 13 residues. Between the trimmed V and J ends, which lost 1 base and 6 bases, there was a span of 7 bases. The germline V gene encodes CDR1 SGHVS and CDR2 FQNEAQ. DNA of the CDR3: TGTGCCAGCAGCTTAGTTAGAGCCAATGAGCAGTTCTTC. Its protein is CASSLVRANEQFF. Using reference TRBV7-8 and TRBJ2-1 for the parts outside the CDR3, the full variable domain is GAGVSQSPRYKVAKRGQDVALRCDPISGHVSLFWYQQALGQGPEFLTYFQNEAQLDKSGLPSDRFFAERPEGSVSTLKIQRTQQEDSAVYLCASSLVRANEQFFGPGTRLTVL.

V and J are TRBV15 and TRBJ2-1; TRBD1 agrees at 8 bases. Trimming removed 9 bases from V and 7 bases from J; junction bases left unmatched: 14. The CDR3 covers 15 residues. Germline CDR1 and CDR2: LNHNV and YYDKDF (reference sequence). The CDR3 nucleotides read TGTGCCACGGTCGAATCAGGGGGCCTATGGAATGAGCAGTTCTTC. Its protein is CATVESGGLWNEQFF.

The chain uses TRBV19 and TRBJ2-7; D unresolved. Trimming pared 0 bases from V and 3 bases from J, leaving 12 bases between. This CDR3 has 15 amino acids. In germline, CDR1 is LNHDA, CDR2 SQIVND (reference sequence). The CDR3 nucleotides read TGTGCCAGTAGTATAGATTTAGCACCGGGCTACGAGCAGTACTTC. Translating gives CASSIDLAPGYEQYF.

The V gene is TRBV4-3, the J gene TRBJ2-7; no firm D call. The CDR3 covers 13 residues. CDR1 and CDR2 (germline): LGHNA, YSLEER. V was shortened by 0 bases and J by 4 bases, with 7 bases between the two germline ends. In DNA form, the CDR3 reads TGCGCCAGCAGCCAAGAGGTGGTATACGAGCAGTACTTC. This encodes CASSQEVVYEQYF.

The rearrangement links TRBV7-2 to TRBJ2-1; D call uncertain. CDR3 length: 12 amino acids. Germline CDR1 reads SGHTA; CDR2 reads FQGNSA. Trimming shortened V by 1 base and J by 10 bases, and 8 bases separated the two germline ends. This CDR3 reads CASSLELGEQFF. The CDR3 nucleotides are TGTGCCAGCAGCTTAGAACTCGGGGAGCAGTTCTTC.

The chain is built from TRBV6-5 and TRBJ2-1, with TRBD1 matching 9 bases. Germline V lookup: CDR1 MNHEY, CDR2 SVGAGI. J lost 7 bases, V lost 6 bases, and 1 base had no gene match. This CDR3 contains 12 residues. The CDR3 sequence: CASRTGGNEQFF. DNA of the CDR3: TGTGCCAGCAGGACAGGGGGTAATGAGCAGTTCTTC.

The J gene is TRBJ2-5, the V gene TRBV18; no definite D call. Germline assignment: CDR1 KGHSH and CDR2 LQKENI. V was clipped by 5 bases and J by 4 bases, with 5 bases between them. The CDR3 totals 11 residues. The CDR3 sequence is CASSYSETQYF. DNA for the CDR3: TGTGCCAGCTCATACTCAGAGACCCAGTACTTC.

This chain uses TRBV6-5 with TRBJ2-1; TRBD2 agrees at 10 bases. CDR3 length equals 16 residues. The germline V gene has CDR1 MNHEY and CDR2 SVGAGI. V shed 2 bases, J shed 9 bases, and the junction held 10 bases outside the gene matches. This CDR3 reads CASSYTSGRAGSEQFF. The CDR3 DNA reads as TGTGCCAGCAGTTACACCAGCGGGAGGGCCGGCAGTGAGCAGTTCTTC.

CDR3 sequence: CASSQQYEQYF. The CDR3 nucleotides are TGTGCCAGCAGCCAGCAGTACGAGCAGTACTTC. The V call is TRBV14, the J call TRBJ2-7; unclear D gene. This CDR3 has 11 residues. V lost 3 bases to trimming and J lost 4 bases, with 4 bases between them. Looked up from germline, CDR1 is SGHDN and CDR2 is FVKESK.

The rearrangement uses TRBV28 and TRBJ2-3; 10 bases match TRBD2. CDR1 and CDR2 from the germline V gene are MDHEN and SYDVKM. CDR3 length equals 18 residues. The J segment lost 4 bases and the V segment lost 7 bases, leaving 17 bases of the junction unmatched. Written as DNA, the CDR3 is TGTGCCAGCAAAGCGGGAGGGCTGTTCTATCAGGTTGCAGATACGCAGTATTTT. It codes for CASKAGGLFYQVADTQYF.

This clone has just a few counts. This chain links TRBV2 with TRBJ1-2, with TRBD1 as a possible D gene (5 bases). Deletions cut 3 bases from V and 8 bases from J, with 13 bases between. Per germline, CDR1 SNHLY and CDR2 FYNNEI. There are 13 residues in the CDR3. The CDR3 here is CASSDDSVRGYTF. As DNA, the CDR3 is TGTGCCAGCAGTGACGACAGTGTCCGGGGCTACACCTTC.

The J gene is TRBJ2-3, the V gene TRBV21-1; the D call TRBD1 from the table was never checked on the DNA. TRBV21-1 is tagged as a pseudogene. The length of the CDR3 is 15 residues. CDR3 DNA sequence: TGTGCCAGCAGCGAAGGGGTGGGGCGTCTAGATACGCAGTATTTT. Translated, it gives CASSEGVGRLDTQYF.

The chain uses TRBV7-2 and TRBJ2-7; TRBD2 is a possible D gene (5 bases). CDR1 and CDR2 from the germline V gene are SGHTA and FQGNSA. This CDR3 is built from 16 residues. The germline V and J ends were trimmed by 0 bases and 3 bases, with 15 bases remaining between them. The CDR3 here is CASSLAATYEGYEQYF. CDR3 nucleotides: TGTGCCAGCAGCTTAGCGGCGACGTACGAGGGCTACGAGCAGTACTTC.

The rearrangement uses TRBV9 and TRBJ2-1; D uncertain. Germline CDR1 SGDLS, CDR2 YYNGEE. This CDR3 has 14 residues. The V and J ends lost 0 bases and 7 bases respectively, with 11 bases between them. Here the CDR3 reads CASSVGVNPNEQFF. CDR3 nucleotide sequence: TGTGCCAGCAGCGTAGGCGTCAACCCGAATGAGCAGTTCTTC. The entire variable domain, with the rest obtained from reference TRBV9 and TRBJ2-1, is as follows: DSGVTQTPKHLITATGQRVTLRCSPRSGDLSVYWYQQSLDQGLQFLIQYYNGEERAKGNILERFSAQQFPDLHSELNLSSLELGDSALYFCASSVGVNPNEQFFGPGTRLTVL.

This clone was observed a single time. This rearrangement joins TRBV5-1 to TRBJ2-5, with 7 bases aligning to TRBD2. J lost 5 bases, V lost 2 bases, and 9 bases had no gene match. Per the germline V gene, CDR1 is SGHRS and CDR2 is YFSETQ. The length of the CDR3 is 15 residues. CDR3 DNA: TGCGCCAGCAGCTTTGTGGGGGGGAATTTGGAGACCCAGTACTTC. It codes for CASSFVGGNLETQYF.

V and J are TRBV11-2 and TRBJ2-2, with no clear D. The ends were cut back, 5 bases at V and 0 bases at J, with 4 bases in the middle. CDR1 and CDR2 from the germline V gene are SGHAT and FQNNGV. CDR3 length: 13 residues. CDR3 residues: CASSPSNTGELFF. CDR3 DNA: TGTGCCAGCAGCCCATCGAACACCGGGGAGCTGTTTTTT.

The rearrangement joins TRBV30 to TRBJ2-5; D could derive from TRBD1 or TRBD2 (7 bases each). Germline-derived CDR1 and CDR2 are GTSNPN and SVGIG (reference sequence). This CDR3 comprises 14 residues. Trimming removed 1 base from V and 11 bases from J, with 20 bases in between. DNA of the CDR3: TGTGCCTGGAGTGCCAGGGGGGGCATTCTGGAGCAGTACTTC. This codes for CAWSARGGILEQYF. Based on the CDR3 plus reference TRBV30 and TRBJ2-5, the full variable domain is SQTIHQWPATLVQPVGSPLSLECTVEGTSNPNLYWYRQAAGRGLQLLFYSVGIGQISSEVPQNLSASRPQDRQFILSSKKLLLSDSGFYLCAWSARGGILEQYFGPGTRLLVL.

The chain couples TRBV11-2 to TRBJ2-1; unclear D gene. Germline CDR1 SGHAT, CDR2 FQNNGV. V gave up 2 bases and J gave up 10 bases, with 6 bases separating them. The CDR3 runs to 11 residues. In nucleotides, the CDR3 is TGTGCCAGCAGCTTATCGCAAGAGCAGTTCTTC. Translation: CASSLSQEQFF.

This clone has more than one count but fewer than ten. This chain uses TRBV27 with TRBJ1-1, with a tentative D call TRBD1 (6 bases). CDR1 is MNHEY and CDR2 is SMNVEV in the germline V gene (reference sequence). The CDR3 is 13 amino acids. The V gene lost 5 bases and the J gene lost 6 bases, with 13 bases spanning the gap. The CDR3 nucleotides are TGTGCCAGCAGTCCCAACAGGGTTGCTGAAGCTTTCTTT. Its translation: CASSPNRVAEAFF.

This clone came up a few times. The gene calls are TRBV15 and TRBJ1-1; D unresolved. The CDR3 is 12 residues long. Germline CDR1 LNHNV, CDR2 YYDKDF (reference sequence). The ends were cut back, 0 bases at V and 7 bases at J, with 6 bases in the middle. The CDR3 sequence is CATSRDRGEAFF. CDR3 DNA: TGTGCCACCAGCAGAGATCGCGGTGAAGCTTTCTTT.

V gene TRBV4-3 combines with J gene TRBJ1-5; TRBD1 matches at 7 bases. The CDR3 is 15 amino acids. From germline, CDR1 is LGHNA and CDR2 YSLEER. V dropped 0 bases and J dropped 1; count of bases not matched to a gene: 0. CDR3 sequence reads: CASSQETGSNQPQHF. The CDR3 DNA sequence: TGCGCCAGCAGCCAAGAGACAGGGAGCAATCAGCCCCAGCATTTT.

In its sample, this clone was seen a few times. This chain joins TRBV2 and TRBJ2-7, with TRBD2 identical over 10 bases. The CDR3 sequence is 15 residues long. Losses at the gene ends were 1 base for V and 2 bases for J; bases not matched to a gene: 2. Germline CDR1 and CDR2: SNHLY and FYNNEI. The CDR3 sequence is CASSEGTSGTYEQYF. The CDR3 nucleotides are TGTGCCAGCAGTGAAGGGACTAGCGGAACCTACGAGCAGTACTTC.

The chain couples TRBV19 to TRBJ2-3, with D tentatively TRBD2 (6 bases). This CDR3 contains 16 residues. The V gene lost 3 bases and the J gene lost 0 bases, with 13 bases spanning the gap. CDR1 and CDR2 (germline): LNHDA, SQIVND (reference sequence). The CDR3 region is CASSISTGESTDTQYF. The CDR3 region has the DNA TGTGCCAGTAGTATTTCCACGGGAGAGAGCACAGATACGCAGTATTTT.

V is TRBV6-1 and J is TRBJ1-4; possible D gene TRBD1, 5 bases. This CDR3 has 15 residues. Germline loops: CDR1 MNHNS, CDR2 SASEGT. Trimming stripped 5 bases from V and 6 bases from J, with 16 bases between. The CDR3 here is CASSPGGDRDEKLFF. CDR3 nucleotide sequence: TGTGCCAGCAGTCCCGGGGGGGATAGGGATGAAAAACTGTTTTTT.

V gene TRBV5-1 combines with J gene TRBJ1-1; D is ambiguous. The V gene lost 4 bases and the J gene lost 4 bases, with 14 bases spanning the gap. CDR1 is SGHRS and CDR2 is YFSETQ in the germline V gene. The CDR3 runs to 14 residues. The CDR3 coding sequence is TGCGCCAGCAGCGACAAATTAAACCCCACTGAAGCTTTCTTT. This gives the protein CASSDKLNPTEAFF.

This clone was found a few times. The chain recombines TRBV6-1 with TRBJ1-2; TRBD1 matches 7 bases. CDR1 MNHNS and CDR2 SASEGT come from the germline V gene. The V segment lost 1 base and the J segment 3 bases; nucleotides outside the gene matches: 2. The CDR3 loop spans 14 amino acids. The CDR3 loop reads CASSEEGAYYGYTF. The CDR3 nucleotides are TGTGCCAGCAGTGAAGAGGGGGCCTACTATGGCTACACCTTC.

In its sample, this clone was seen a few times. The CDR3 spells CASSLGSQPQHF. DNA for the CDR3: TGTGCCAGTAGCCTCGGGTCACAGCCCCAGCATTTT. The V gene is TRBV19, the J gene TRBJ1-5; D not certain. Germline V gene sequence: CDR1 LNHDA, CDR2 SQIVND (reference sequence). The length of the CDR3 is 12 residues. The V gene lost 6 bases and the J gene lost 7 bases, with 10 bases spanning the gap.